The 22 T cell receptor beta chains in this list originate from one sample, sequenced in a study of T cell responses to AZD1222 COVID-19 vaccine. The data were produced by immunoSEQ multiplex PCR, yet TCRdb's version contains in-frame clones alone and is incomplete. In the table there are 78,000 or so clones, less than 85% of which are singletons. The sequences come from peripheral blood, collected 28 days after the second AZD1222 dose. These receptor sequences come from an adult who received the AZD1222 COVID-19 vaccine.

The rearrangement uses TRBV2 and TRBJ2-7, with 9 nucleotides matching TRBD1. V was clipped by 6 bases and J by 6 bases; unmatched bases: 9. Germline values: CDR1 SNHLY, CDR2 FYNNEI. The CDR3 runs 14 residues. CDR3 DNA: TGTGCCAGCAGCCTCCGGACAGGGGCGGGCGAGCAGTACTTC. This translates into CASSLRTGAGEQYF. The complete variable domain, with remaining parts taken from reference TRBV2 and TRBJ2-7, reads EPEVTQTPSHQVTQMGQEVILRCVPISNHLYFYWYRQILGQKVEFLVSFYNNEISEKSEIFDDQFSVERPDGSNFTLKIRSTKLEDSAMYFCASSLRTGAGEQYFGPGTRLTVT.

This clone turned up a few times. The CDR3 DNA is TGTGCCAGCAGCCATTCGGACAGGCCAGGGCCCCAGCATTTT. As protein: CASSHSDRPGPQHF. The chain uses TRBV7-9 and TRBJ1-5; 7 nucleotides align to TRBD1. V lost 5 bases and J lost 9; bases outside the gene matches: 10. From germline, CDR1 is SEHNR and CDR2 FQNEAQ (reference sequence). This CDR3 region has 14 residues.

The gene calls are TRBV5-4 and TRBJ2-2; D possibly corresponds to TRBD2 (6 bases). Germline values: CDR1 SGHNT, CDR2 YYREEE (reference sequence). The CDR3 covers 14 residues. Trimming stripped 2 bases from V and 8 bases from J, with 13 bases between. CDR3: CASSFFGGAGELFF. DNA of the CDR3: TGTGCCAGCAGCTTTTTTGGCGGGGCAGGGGAGCTGTTTTTT.

The V gene is TRBV2, the J gene TRBJ2-2; D remains ambiguous. This CDR3 has 15 amino acids. V was shortened by 5 bases and J by 6 bases, with 16 bases between the two germline ends. Germline values: CDR1 SNHLY, CDR2 FYNNEI. CDR3 coding DNA: TGTGCCAGCAGTTCCGGTCGGACGGCTCCCGGGGAGCTGTTTTTT. This gives the protein CASSSGRTAPGELFF.

The rearrangement links TRBV30 to TRBJ2-5; 8 nucleotides align to TRBD1. CDR1 GTSNPN and CDR2 SVGIG come from the germline V gene (reference sequence). The CDR3 spans 14 residues. The V segment lost 4 bases and the J segment 1 base; nucleotides outside the gene matches: 5. The CDR3 DNA sequence: TGTGCCTGGAACCCAGGGGGCGGCCAAGAGACCCAGTACTTC. Translated, it gives CAWNPGGGQETQYF.

The chain recombines TRBV11-3 with TRBJ2-2; D is undetermined. There are 14 residues in the CDR3. CDR1 SGHNT and CDR2 YENEEA come from the germline V gene. V was trimmed by 4 bases and J by 2 bases, leaving 8 bases between them. The CDR3 spells CASSSRTNTGELFF. As DNA, the CDR3 is TGTGCCAGCAGCTCCCGCACAAACACCGGGGAGCTGTTTTTT.

V is TRBV15 and J is TRBJ1-2, with D tentatively TRBD1 (6 bases). Germline V gives CDR1 LNHNV, CDR2 YYDKDF (reference sequence). The length of the CDR3 is 13 residues. The V end was cut by 6 bases, the J end by 11 bases, with 19 bases between. The CDR3: CATSLDSDRPYTF. Here the CDR3 DNA reads TGTGCCACCAGTCTGGACAGCGATCGTCCTTACACCTTC. The variable domain in full, with the rest retrieved from reference TRBV15 and TRBJ1-2, is DAMVIQNPRYQVTQFGKPVTLSCSQTLNHNVMYWYQQKSSQAPKLLFHYYDKDFNNEADTPDNFQSRRPNTSFCFLDIRSPGLGDTAMYLCATSLDSDRPYTFGSGTRLTVV.

The chain carries TRBV5-6 and TRBJ2-5; D remains unclear. The CDR3 sequence is 18 residues long. From germline, CDR1 is SGHDT and CDR2 YYEEEE. V was shortened by 0 bases and J by 4 bases, with 22 bases between the two germline ends. The CDR3 here is CASSLASSWTNGGETQYF. The CDR3 bases are TGTGCCAGCAGCTTGGCCTCGTCTTGGACCAACGGTGGAGAGACCCAGTACTTC.

The gene calls are TRBV5-6 and TRBJ1-4; D not certain. In germline, CDR1 is SGHDT, CDR2 YYEEEE. Trimming shortened V by 3 bases and J by 3 bases, and 15 bases separated the two germline ends. CDR3 length: 16 residues. The CDR3 here is CASSSIDTSANEKLFF. The CDR3 DNA is TGTGCCAGCAGCTCGATCGACACGTCGGCTAATGAAAAACTGTTTTTT.

The V and J genes are TRBV7-2 and TRBJ1-4; 8 nucleotides match TRBD1. V shed 5 bases, J shed 5 bases, and the junction held 7 bases outside the gene matches. The CDR3 length is 15 residues. CDR1 is SGHTA and CDR2 is FQGNSA in the germline V gene. The CDR3 is CASSLGQGNNEKLFF. Written as DNA, the CDR3 is TGTGCCAGCAGCCTAGGACAGGGAAACAATGAAAAACTGTTTTTT.

DNA for the CDR3: TGTGCCAGCAGTTTCCCGGACAGGGGCCACGAGCAGTACTTC. This gives the protein CASSFPDRGHEQYF. The rearrangement links TRBV28 to TRBJ2-7; 9 bases match TRBD1. CDR3 length: 14 residues. Trimming took 3 bases from V and 5 from J; bases not matched to a gene: 5. Germline CDR1 MDHEN, CDR2 SYDVKM. The full variable domain, completed using reference TRBV28 and TRBJ2-7, is DVKVTQSSRYLVKRTGEKVFLECVQDMDHENMFWYRQDPGLGLRLIYFSYDVKMKEKGDIPEGYSVSREKKERFSLILESASTNQTSMYLCASSFPDRGHEQYFGPGTRLTVT.

The chain recombines TRBV27 with TRBJ1-4, with TRBD1 matching 8 bases. CDR1 MNHEY and CDR2 SMNVEV come from the germline V gene (reference sequence). The CDR3 sequence is 14 residues long. V dropped 8 bases and J dropped 8; count of bases not matched to a gene: 10. CDR3 in amino acids: CASSGQGLGEKLFF. CDR3 DNA sequence: TGTGCCAGCTCTGGACAGGGCTTAGGGGAAAAACTGTTTTTT.

This chain uses TRBV7-2 with TRBJ1-4; 9 bases map to TRBD1. With 3 bases clipped from V and 7 bases from J, the junction kept 9 bases outside the gene matches. The germline CDR1 and CDR2 sequences are SGHTA and FQGNSA. The CDR3 runs to 16 residues. Here the CDR3 DNA reads TGTGCCAGCAGCTTCGAACAGGGGGCTCTATCTGAAAAACTGTTTTTT. Translating gives CASSFEQGALSEKLFF.

The chain couples TRBV24-1 to TRBJ1-5, with TRBD1 identical over 12 bases. Per the germline V gene, CDR1 is KGHDR and CDR2 is SFDVKD. The CDR3 length is 15 residues. V lost 6 bases and J lost 6; bases outside the gene matches: 5. The CDR3 sequence: CATSQGQGAGQPQHF. The CDR3 DNA follows: TGTGCCACCAGTCAGGGACAGGGGGCAGGTCAGCCCCAGCATTTT.

This chain links TRBV12-3 or TRBV12-4 with TRBJ2-1, with D hard to call. The CDR3 is 12 amino acids. V lost 1 base to trimming and J lost 8 bases, with 6 bases between them. CDR3 loop: CASSLGVDEQFF. CDR3 nucleotides: TGTGCCAGCAGTTTAGGGGTCGATGAGCAGTTCTTC.

The chain combines TRBV14 with TRBJ2-2; tentative D call: TRBD1 (5 bases). V lost 4 bases to trimming and J lost 5 bases, with 14 bases between them. CDR1 is SGHDN, CDR2 FVKESK, per germline. The CDR3 contains 15 residues. The CDR3, as DNA: TGTGCCAGCAGCCTAGACAGTCGAACTACCGGGGAGCTGTTTTTT. It codes for CASSLDSRTTGELFF.

The sample holds one count of this clone. The rearrangement joins TRBV7-2 to TRBJ2-7; TRBD2 agrees at 8 bases. V lost 4 bases and J lost 7; bases outside the gene matches: 3. The CDR3 runs 12 residues. The germline V gene encodes CDR1 SGHTA and CDR2 FQGNSA. The DNA of the CDR3 is TGTGCCAGCAGCTCGCAGCGGGAGGAGCAGTACTTC. Translating gives CASSSQREEQYF.

V usage is TRBV29-1 and J usage is TRBJ1-2; TRBD1 might be the D (6 bases). CDR3 length: 13 residues. Per the germline V gene, CDR1 is SQVTM and CDR2 is ANQGSEA. V lost 7 bases, J lost 8 bases, and 20 bases lay in between. The CDR3 nucleotides read TGCAGCGCTACATATGGGGGCGCGGGGGGCTACACCTTC. This sequence encodes CSATYGGAGGYTF.

The rearrangement links TRBV10-2 to TRBJ1-4, with 8 bases matching TRBD1. The V and J ends lost 4 bases and 6 bases, in that order; junction bases with no gene match: 7. The CDR3 is made up of 15 amino acids. CDR1 and CDR2 (germline): WSHSY, SAAADI. The CDR3: CASSAQGGSYEKLFF. The CDR3 DNA follows: TGCGCCAGCAGTGCACAGGGGGGAAGTTATGAAAAACTGTTTTTT.

The chain joins TRBV15 to TRBJ2-2, with D possibly being TRBD2 (5 bases). The germline V and J ends were trimmed by 1 base and 7 bases, with 10 bases remaining between them. The CDR3 covers 14 residues. Germline CDR1 LNHNV, CDR2 YYDKDF (reference sequence). The CDR3 nucleotides are TGTGCCACCAGCAGAGGCCCAGCGGACGGGGAGCTGTTTTTT. It translates to CATSRGPADGELFF.

The chain is built from TRBV30 and TRBJ1-6; D gene uncertain. CDR1 is GTSNPN, CDR2 SVGIG, per germline (reference sequence). Trimming took 0 bases from V and 8 from J, leaving 11 bases between them. The CDR3 length is 14 residues. This chain's CDR3 is CAWSVPYGDSPLHF. DNA for the CDR3: TGTGCCTGGAGTGTACCGTACGGAGATTCACCCCTCCACTTT.

This clone was picked up a small number of times. The chain joins TRBV12-1 to TRBJ2-7. TRBV12-1 is a documented pseudogene. The CDR3 is made up of 17 amino acids. This CDR3 is CASSFAQAEGSDYEQYF. In DNA form, the CDR3 reads TGTGCCAGCAGCTTCGCCCAGGCGGAAGGGTCAGACTACGAGCAGTACTTC.